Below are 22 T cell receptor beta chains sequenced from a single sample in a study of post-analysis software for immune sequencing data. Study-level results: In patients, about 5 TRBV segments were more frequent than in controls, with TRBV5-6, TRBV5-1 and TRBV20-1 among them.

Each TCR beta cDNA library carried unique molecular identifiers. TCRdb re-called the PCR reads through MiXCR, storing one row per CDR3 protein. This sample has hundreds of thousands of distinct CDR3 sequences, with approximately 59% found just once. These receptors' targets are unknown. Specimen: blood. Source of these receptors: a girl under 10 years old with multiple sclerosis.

As DNA, the CDR3 is TGCGCCAGCAGCTTGGGACAGGGGGCGCTTCTTAGTTGGGAGCAGTACTTC. This gives the protein CASSLGQGALLSWEQYF. The chain carries TRBV5-1 and TRBJ2-7; TRBD1 matches 10 bases. Germline loops: CDR1 SGHRS, CDR2 YFSETQ. Unmatched junction bases numbered 13, after V lost 0 bases and J lost 7 bases. The CDR3 spans 17 residues.

The CDR3 DNA is TGTGCCAGCAGCACACACTACCTTCGGGTGGATACGCAGTATTTT. It codes for CASSTHYLRVDTQYF. This chain uses TRBV12-3 or TRBV12-4 with TRBJ2-3; D remains unclear. CDR3 size: 15 residues. V gave up 6 bases and J gave up 6 bases, with 19 bases separating them.

The CDR3 loop is CASSLESSGHNEQFF. The CDR3 DNA is TGTGCCAGCAGCTTAGAGTCTAGCGGCCACAATGAGCAGTTCTTC. The rearrangement uses TRBV11-2 and TRBJ2-1, with TRBD2 matching 7 bases. From germline, CDR1 is SGHAT and CDR2 FQNNGV. The CDR3 has 15 residues. V gave up 0 bases and J gave up 5 bases; unmatched junction bases: 4.

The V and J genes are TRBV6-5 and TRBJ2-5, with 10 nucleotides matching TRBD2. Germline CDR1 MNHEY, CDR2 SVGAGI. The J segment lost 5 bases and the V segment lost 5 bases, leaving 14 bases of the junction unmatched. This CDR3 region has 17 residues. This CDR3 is CASSNPGRAGGQETQYF. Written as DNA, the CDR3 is TGTGCCAGCAGTAACCCGGGACGAGCGGGGGGGCAGGAGACCCAGTACTTC.

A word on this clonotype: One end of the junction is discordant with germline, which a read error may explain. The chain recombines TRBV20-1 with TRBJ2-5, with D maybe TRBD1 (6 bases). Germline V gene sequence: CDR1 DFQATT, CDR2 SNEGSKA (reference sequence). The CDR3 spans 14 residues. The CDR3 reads CSARKDRYQEPQYF. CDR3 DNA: TGCAGTGCTAGAAAAGACAGGTACCAAGAGCCCCAGTACTTC.

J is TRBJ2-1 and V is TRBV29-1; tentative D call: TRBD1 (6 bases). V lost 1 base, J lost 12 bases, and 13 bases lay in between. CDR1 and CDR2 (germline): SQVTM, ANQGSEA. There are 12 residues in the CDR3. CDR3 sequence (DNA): TGCAGCGTTGAAGTAGGGTCACAGGGGCAGTTCTTC. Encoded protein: CSVEVGSQGQFF.

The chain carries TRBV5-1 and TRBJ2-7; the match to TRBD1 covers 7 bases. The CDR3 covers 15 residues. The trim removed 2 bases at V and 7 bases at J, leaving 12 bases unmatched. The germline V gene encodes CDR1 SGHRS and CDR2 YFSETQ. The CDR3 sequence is CASSLGTGALLEQYF. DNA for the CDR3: TGCGCCAGCAGCTTAGGAACAGGGGCCCTCTTGGAGCAGTACTTC.

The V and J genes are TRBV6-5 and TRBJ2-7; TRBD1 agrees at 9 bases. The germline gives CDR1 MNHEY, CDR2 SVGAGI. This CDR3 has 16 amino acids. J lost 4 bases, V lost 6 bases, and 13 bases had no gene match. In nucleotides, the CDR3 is TGTGCCAGCAGCCGCCGGGCGGGACAGGGTTTGTACGAGCAGTACTTC. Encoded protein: CASSRRAGQGLYEQYF.

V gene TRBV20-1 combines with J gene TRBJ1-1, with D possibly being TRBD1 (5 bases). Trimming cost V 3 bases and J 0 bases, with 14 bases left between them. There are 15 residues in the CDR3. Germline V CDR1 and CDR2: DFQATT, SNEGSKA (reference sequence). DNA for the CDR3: TGCAGTGCTAGGAGATCCGGGACCCTGAACACTGAAGCTTTCTTT. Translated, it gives CSARRSGTLNTEAFF.

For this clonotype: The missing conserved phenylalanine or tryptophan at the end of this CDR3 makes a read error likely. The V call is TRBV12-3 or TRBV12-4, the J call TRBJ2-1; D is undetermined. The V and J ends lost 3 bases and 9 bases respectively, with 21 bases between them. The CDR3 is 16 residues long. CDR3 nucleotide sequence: TGTGCCAGCAGTTTTGCATTTGGATCCTCTCCGGCTGAGCAGTTCTCC. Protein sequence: CASSFAFGSSPAEQFS.

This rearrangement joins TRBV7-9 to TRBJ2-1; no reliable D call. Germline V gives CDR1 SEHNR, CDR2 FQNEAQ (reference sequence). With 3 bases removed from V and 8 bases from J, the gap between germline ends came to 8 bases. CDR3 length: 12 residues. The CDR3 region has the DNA TGTGCCAGCAGCTTTGTGTTCGATGAGCAGTTCTTC. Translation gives CASSFVFDEQFF.

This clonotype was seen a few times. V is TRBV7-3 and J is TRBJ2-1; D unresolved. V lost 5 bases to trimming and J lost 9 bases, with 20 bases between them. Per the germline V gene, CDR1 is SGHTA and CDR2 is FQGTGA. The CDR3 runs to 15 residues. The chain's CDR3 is CASSLNSNSKSEQFF. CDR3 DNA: TGTGCCAGCAGCCTAAACTCGAACAGTAAGAGTGAGCAGTTCTTC.

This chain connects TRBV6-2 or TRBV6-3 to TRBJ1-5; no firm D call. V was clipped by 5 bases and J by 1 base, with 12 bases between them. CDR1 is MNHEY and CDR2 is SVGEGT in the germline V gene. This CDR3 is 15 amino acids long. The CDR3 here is CASSVMGLSNQPQHF. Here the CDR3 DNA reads TGTGCCAGCAGTGTGATGGGCCTCAGCAATCAGCCCCAGCATTTT.

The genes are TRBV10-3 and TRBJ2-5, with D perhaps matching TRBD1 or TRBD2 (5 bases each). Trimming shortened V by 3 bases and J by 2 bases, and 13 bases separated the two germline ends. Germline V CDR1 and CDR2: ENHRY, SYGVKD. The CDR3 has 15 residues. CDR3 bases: TGTGCCATCAGTGATTTGGGGACGGCGCAAGAGACCCAGTACTTC. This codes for CAISDLGTAQETQYF.

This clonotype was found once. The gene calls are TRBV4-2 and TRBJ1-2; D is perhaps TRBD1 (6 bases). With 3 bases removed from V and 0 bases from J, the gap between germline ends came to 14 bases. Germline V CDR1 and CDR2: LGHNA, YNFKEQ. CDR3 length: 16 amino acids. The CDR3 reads CASSHPKGESNYGYTF. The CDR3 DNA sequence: TGTGCCAGCAGCCATCCGAAGGGGGAATCTAACTATGGCTACACCTTC.

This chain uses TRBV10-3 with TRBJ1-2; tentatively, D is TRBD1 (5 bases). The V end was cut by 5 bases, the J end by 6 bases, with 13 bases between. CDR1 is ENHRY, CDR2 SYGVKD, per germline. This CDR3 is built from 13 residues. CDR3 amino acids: CAISKGLEDGYTF. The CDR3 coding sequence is TGTGCCATCAGTAAGGGACTTGAGGATGGCTACACCTTC.

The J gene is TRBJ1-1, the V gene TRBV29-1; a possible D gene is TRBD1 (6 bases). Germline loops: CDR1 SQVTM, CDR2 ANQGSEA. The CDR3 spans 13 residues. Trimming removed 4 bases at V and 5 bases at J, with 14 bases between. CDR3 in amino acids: CSVGHGGRTEAFF. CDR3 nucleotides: TGCAGCGTTGGCCATGGGGGGCGGACTGAAGCTTTCTTT.

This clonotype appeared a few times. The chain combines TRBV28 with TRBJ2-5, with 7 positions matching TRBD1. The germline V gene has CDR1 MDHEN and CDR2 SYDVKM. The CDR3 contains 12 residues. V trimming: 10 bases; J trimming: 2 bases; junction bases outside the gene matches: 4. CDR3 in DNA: TGTGCCACCGAGACAGGGCAAGAGACCCAGTACTTC. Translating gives CATETGQETQYF.

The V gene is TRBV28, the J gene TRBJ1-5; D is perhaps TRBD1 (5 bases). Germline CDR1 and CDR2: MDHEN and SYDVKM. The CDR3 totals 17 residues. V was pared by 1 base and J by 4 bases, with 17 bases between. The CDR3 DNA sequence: TGTGCCAGCAGTTTATTTTTTGAGCCGACAGCGAATCAGCCCCAGCATTTT. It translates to CASSLFFEPTANQPQHF.

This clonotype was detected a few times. CDR3 residues: CASSDKNNEQFF. CDR3 in DNA: TGTGCCAGCAGCGACAAAAACAATGAGCAGTTCTTC. The chain recombines TRBV9 with TRBJ2-1; D is uncertain. Germline-derived CDR1 and CDR2 are SGDLS and YYNGEE. This CDR3 spans 12 amino acids. V was cut by 3 bases and J by 5 bases, with 6 bases left in between.

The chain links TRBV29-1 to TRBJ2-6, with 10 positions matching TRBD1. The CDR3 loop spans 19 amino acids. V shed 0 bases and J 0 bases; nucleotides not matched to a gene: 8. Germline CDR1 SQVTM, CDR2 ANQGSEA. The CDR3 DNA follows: TGCAGCGTTGAAGAAGAGCGGGACAGGGGCGTCTCTGGGGCCAACGTCCTGACTTTC. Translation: CSVEEERDRGVSGANVLTF.

CDR3 DNA: TGTGCCAGCAGTTTGGGTATAGGGGGCTACGAGCAGTACTTC. Translation gives CASSLGIGGYEQYF. The gene calls are TRBV12-3 or TRBV12-4 and TRBJ2-7, with a tentative D call TRBD1 (6 bases). V was trimmed by 3 bases and J by 3 bases, leaving 12 bases between them. CDR3 length: 14 amino acids.